The rows below give T cell receptor beta chains drawn from one sample of a study of CD8+ T cells in alopecia areata. TCRdb keeps only in-frame clones here, not all; method: immunoSEQ multiplex PCR. The sample shows about 140,000 clones, 75% to 85% of them seen only once. The sample was CD8+ T cells sorted from blood, taken at week 4, from a patient treated with tofacitinib. The receptors here all came from a human donor with alopecia areata. Each CDR3 is given with its conserved first and last residue. Fields, in order: J gene, V gene, clone size, D gene, CDR3 DNA, CDR3 protein. The D gene is left open where the match is weak. Not all rows give a size; the values are once, few, many and, for expanded clones, a class.

TRBJ2-2 | TRBV29-1 | NA | NA | TGCAGCGTTGAAGATGGCAACACCGGGGAGCTGTTTTTT | CSVEDGNTGELFF
TRBJ2-5 | TRBV6-5 | NA | TRBD2 | TGTGCCAGCAGTTACTCCTTAGCGGGGAAAGAGACCCAGTACTTC | CASSYSLAGKETQYF
TRBJ2-1 | TRBV29-1 | NA | TRBD2 | TGCAGCGTTGAAAGCGGGGGGGGTAATGAGCAGTTCTTC | CSVESGGGNEQFF
TRBJ2-3 | TRBV9 | NA | TRBD2 | TGTGCCAGCAGCGTGGGACTAGCCACCACAGATACGCAGTATTTT | CASSVGLATTDTQYF
TRBJ2-1 | TRBV15 | NA | NA | TGTGCCACCAGCAGAGATTTGGGTAAAGAGCAGTTCTTC | CATSRDLGKEQFF
TRBJ2-2 | TRBV12-5 | NA | TRBD1 | TGTGCTAGTGGTTTGCTCGTAGGGGGCGGCGGGGAGCTGTTTTTT | CASGLLVGGGGELFF
TRBJ2-7 | TRBV29-1 | NA | NA | TGCAGCGTTGAAGATGAACCCTCCTACGAGCAGTACTTC | CSVEDEPSYEQYF
TRBJ2-1 | TRBV11-2 | many | TRBD2 | TGTGCCAGCAGCAAACCTAGCGGGGGGTACAATGAGCAGTTCTTC | CASSKPSGGYNEQFF
TRBJ2-3 | TRBV7-2 | NA | NA | TGTGCCAGCAGCTTATGGTCTCACACAGATACGCAGTATTTT | CASSLWSHTDTQYF
TRBJ2-1 | TRBV27 | NA | TRBD1 | TGTGCCAGCAGTCGCGCCGGGACAGTGAGCTCCTACAATGAGCAGTTCTTC | CASSRAGTVSSYNEQFF
TRBJ2-7 | TRBV29-1 | NA | TRBD1 | TGCAGCGTTGAAGATGAGACAGGGGGGGAAACCGAGCAGTACTTC | CSVEDETGGETEQYF
TRBJ2-4 | TRBV9 | NA | TRBD2 | TGTGCCAGCAGCCCCTGGGAGGGTGGAAACATTCAGTACTTC | CASSPWEGGNIQYF
TRBJ1-6 | TRBV27 | NA | TRBD1 | TGTGCCAGCAGCACCGACAGGGCCTCACCCCTCCACTTT | CASSTDRASPLHF
TRBJ2-3 | TRBV2 | NA | NA | TGTGCCAGCACGACGGATTCCGACAGATTCACAGATACGCAGTATTTT | CASTTDSDRFTDTQYF
TRBJ2-1 | TRBV27 | NA | NA | TGTGCCAGCAGTCCCCGGGGGGCCGGGAGGAATGAGCAGTTCTTC | CASSPRGAGRNEQFF
TRBJ2-3 | TRBV6-5 | NA | NA | TGTGCCAGCAGTTACTCCGCCCGCACAGATACGCAGTATTTT | CASSYSARTDTQYF
TRBJ1-1 | TRBV4-1 | once | NA | TGCGCCAGCACTTGGAGTGGGAACACTGAAGCTTTCTTT | CASTWSGNTEAFF
TRBJ2-5 | TRBV6-1 | NA | NA | TGTGCCAGCAGTGAAGGAGGGGCCCACTCGTACCAAGAGACCCAGTACTTC | CASSEGGAHSYQETQYF
TRBJ2-1 | TRBV19 | NA | NA | TGTGCCAGTAGTTATCGCCCGGATGAGCAGTTCTTC | CASSYRPDEQFF
TRBJ1-2 | TRBV6-6 | NA | NA | TGTGCCAGCAGTTCCTGGGGCTACACCTTC | CASSSWGYTF
TRBJ2-7 | TRBV5-1 | once | TRBD2 | TGCGCCAGCAGCCCCGGGGGGGGCCCATACGAGCAGTACTTC | CASSPGGGPYEQYF
TRBJ2-7 | TRBV5-1 | NA | TRBD1 | TGCGCCAGCAGCTTGGGACAGGGAAACGACGAGCAGTACTTC | CASSLGQGNDEQYF
TRBJ2-1 | TRBV5-1 | NA | TRBD2 | TGCGCCAGCAGCTTGGAGGGACTAGGGTTCGTCAATGAGCAGTTCTTC | CASSLEGLGFVNEQFF
TRBJ2-1 | TRBV9 | NA | NA | TGTGCCAGCAGCGTAGAAGAGAATGAGCAGTTCTTC | CASSVEENEQFF
TRBJ1-1 | TRBV5-1 | NA | NA | TGCGCCAGCAGCTTGCTACAACCCCTTGGGACTGAAGCTTTCTTT | CASSLLQPLGTEAFF
TRBJ1-3 | TRBV10-3 | few | TRBD1 | TGTGCCATCAGTAAATCAGGGGGCCAGGACACCATATATTTT | CAISKSGGQDTIYF
TRBJ2-7 | TRBV4-2 | NA | NA | TGTGCCAGCAGCCCTGAGGGTAGCGGCTCCTACGAGCAGTACTTC | CASSPEGSGSYEQYF
TRBJ1-2 | TRBV4-1 | NA | NA | TGCGCCAGCAGCCAAGATGGGAAAGAGGACTATGGCTACACCTTC | CASSQDGKEDYGYTF
TRBJ2-3 | TRBV11-2 | once | NA | TGTGCCAGCAGCTTAGGCGATTTCACTAGCACAGATACGCAGTATTTT | CASSLGDFTSTDTQYF